Listed here are 26 T cell receptor beta chains from one sample, sequenced in a study of blood T cell repertoires in COVID-19. Clones were read by immunoSEQ multiplex PCR, and TCRdb kept only the in-frame ones, dropping some. The data hold 15,000 to 20,000 clones, with about 88% observed a single time. Sequenced input: peripheral blood. These receptors came from a woman of 80 years or more with COVID-19, enrolled during active disease.

V and J are TRBV6-2 or TRBV6-3 and TRBJ1-2, with 7 bases that match TRBD1. Germline trimming cut 2 bases from V and 0 bases from J; bases unmatched to any gene: 3. This CDR3 is 15 amino acids long. CDR1 and CDR2 from the germline V gene are MNHEY and SVGEGT. CDR3 sequence reads: CASSYPGQSNYGYTF. In nucleotides, the CDR3 is TGTGCCAGCAGTTACCCGGGACAGTCTAACTATGGCTACACCTTC.

The gene calls are TRBV28 and TRBJ1-6; D possibly corresponds to TRBD1 (5 bases). Deletions cut 5 bases from V and 9 bases from J, with 17 bases between. Germline V CDR1 and CDR2: MDHEN, SYDVKM. There are 15 residues in the CDR3. CDR3 sequence (DNA): TGTGCCAGCAGTGCCCGTTCTTGGGGCGGTTCACCCCTCCACTTT. Residues: CASSARSWGGSPLHF.

The chain uses TRBV7-3 and TRBJ2-5; D not resolved. V lost 2 bases and J lost 5, with 9 bases in between. The CDR3 spans 13 residues. In germline, CDR1 is SGHTA, CDR2 FQGTGA. The CDR3 is CASSLARWETQYF. CDR3 nucleotides: TGTGCCAGCAGCTTAGCCAGGTGGGAGACCCAGTACTTC.

The chain couples TRBV2 to TRBJ2-2; the D is unclear. The V and J ends lost 6 bases and 5 bases respectively, with 10 bases between them. The CDR3 is 13 residues long. Germline CDR1 reads SNHLY; CDR2 reads FYNNEI. In nucleotides, the CDR3 is TGTGCCAGCAGCTTCCTAGAGACCGGGGAGCTGTTTTTT. It specifies CASSFLETGELFF.

The chain joins TRBV28 to TRBJ2-1; 8 bases line up with TRBD1. The junction had 12 bases not matched to a gene; V was cut back by 5 bases and J by 15 bases. The CDR3 runs 13 residues. The germline CDR1 and CDR2 sequences are MDHEN and SYDVKM. The CDR3: CASSVTRTGRGFF. The CDR3 region has the DNA TGTGCCAGCAGTGTCACCCGGACAGGGCGAGGGTTCTTC.

The DNA of the CDR3 is TGTGCCAGCAGGTCGGGACTAGCGGACTCCTACGAGCAGTACTTC. As protein: CASRSGLADSYEQYF. The chain is built from TRBV11-3 and TRBJ2-7, with 11 bases that match TRBD2. Germline V gene data show CDR1 as SGHNT and CDR2 as YENEEA. V lost 6 bases to trimming and J lost 0 bases; unmatched junction nucleotides: 4. The CDR3 contains 15 residues.

This sequence joins TRBV18 and TRBJ1-3; 7 nucleotides line up with TRBD1. J lost 2 bases, V lost 3 bases, and 7 bases had no gene match. Germline V lookup: CDR1 KGHSH, CDR2 LQKENI. This CDR3 has 16 amino acids. The DNA for the CDR3 is TGTGCCAGCTCACCGTTGGGGACAGCCCCTGGAAACACCATATATTTT. Its translation: CASSPLGTAPGNTIYF.

The chain links TRBV4-3 to TRBJ1-1, with 7 bases lining up with TRBD1. The V segment lost 3 bases and the J segment 1 base; nucleotides outside the gene matches: 5. This CDR3 is 15 amino acids long. Germline V gives CDR1 LGHNA, CDR2 YSLEER. The chain's CDR3 is CASSQGTVRNTEAFF. CDR3 coding DNA: TGCGCCAGCAGCCAGGGGACAGTACGGAACACTGAAGCTTTCTTT.

The rearrangement joins TRBV4-2 to TRBJ2-1; D gene ambiguous. With 3 bases removed from V and 7 bases from J, the gap between germline ends came to 16 bases. The germline V gene has CDR1 LGHNA and CDR2 YNFKEQ. There are 15 residues in the CDR3. The CDR3 nucleotides are TGTGCCAGCAGCCACGCTCCGGATAGCATGAATGAGCAGTTCTTC. Its translation: CASSHAPDSMNEQFF.

V is TRBV21-1 and J is TRBJ2-7; the D call of TRBD1 is as the table states it, not checked on the DNA. TRBV21-1 is a pseudogene locus. This CDR3 comprises 18 residues. The CDR3 protein is CASSPPGQGASSSYEQYF. In nucleotides, the CDR3 is TGTGCCAGCAGCCCCCCGGGACAGGGGGCGAGTAGCTCCTACGAGCAGTACTTC.

The gene calls are TRBV3-1 (or the pseudogene TRBV3-2) and TRBJ1-1, with D possibly TRBD1 on 5 matching bases. Germline V gene sequence: CDR1 LGHDT, CDR2 YNNKEL (reference sequence). The CDR3 has 13 residues. V lost 2 bases to trimming and J lost 6 bases, with 10 bases between them. CDR3 in DNA: TGTGCCAGCAGCCAACGGGGGAGTCCTGAAGCTTTCTTT. Translation gives CASSQRGSPEAFF.

This rearrangement joins TRBV19 to TRBJ1-4, with 7 bases fitting TRBD1. The CDR3 has 14 amino acids. Germline CDR1 and CDR2: LNHDA and SQIVND (reference sequence). V lost 6 bases to trimming and J lost 7 bases; unmatched junction nucleotides: 8. CDR3 in amino acids: CASRLDRFSEKLFF. In DNA form, the CDR3 reads TGTGCCAGTAGGTTGGACAGGTTTTCTGAAAAACTGTTTTTT.

This chain links TRBV27 with TRBJ1-5; possible D gene TRBD1, 6 bases. V shed 4 bases and J shed 6 bases, with 16 bases lying between them. Germline CDR1 reads MNHEY; CDR2 reads SMNVEV (reference sequence). CDR3 length: 15 residues. The CDR3 is CASSSLGQTGQPQHF. CDR3 sequence (DNA): TGTGCCAGCAGTTCGCTAGGACAGACAGGTCAGCCCCAGCATTTT.

The gene calls are TRBV10-3 and TRBJ2-3; TRBD2 matches at 8 bases. In germline, CDR1 is ENHRY, CDR2 SYGVKD. Losses at the gene ends were 6 bases for V and 6 bases for J; bases not matched to a gene: 8. The CDR3 is made up of 14 amino acids. DNA of the CDR3: TGTGCCATCAGGCCGGGACTAGAGGTTGATACGCAGTATTTT. This sequence encodes CAIRPGLEVDTQYF.

This clone was counted once. J is TRBJ1-1 and V is TRBV19, with 9 bases identical to TRBD1. V was pared by 2 bases and J by 4 bases, with 5 bases of the junction left unmatched. This CDR3 spans 15 amino acids. The germline CDR1 and CDR2 sequences are LNHDA and SQIVND (reference sequence). For the CDR3, the DNA is TGTGCCAGTAGTATAACAGGGGGCCGTGGCACTGAAGCTTTCTTT. Amino acid sequence: CASSITGGRGTEAFF.

The chain joins TRBV7-2 to TRBJ2-2; 11 nucleotides line up with TRBD2. This CDR3 has 19 residues. The germline V gene encodes CDR1 SGHTA and CDR2 FQGNSA. The ends lost 6 bases at V and 4 bases at J; junction bases unmatched: 16. The CDR3, as DNA: TGTGCCAGCAGGGTACCGGGACTAGCGGTTCCCGGCGGCACCGGGGAGCTGTTTTTT. Amino acid sequence: CASRVPGLAVPGGTGELFF.

The chain joins TRBV7-9 to TRBJ2-1; TRBD1 aligns across 7 bases. The CDR3 has 15 residues. Germline V gene lookup returns CDR1 SEHNR and CDR2 FQNEAQ (reference sequence). The V and J ends lost 5 bases and 7 bases, in that order; junction bases with no gene match: 11. The CDR3 loop is CASSTSDRVGNEQFF. CDR3 DNA: TGTGCCAGCAGCACATCAGACAGGGTGGGTAATGAGCAGTTCTTC.

The rearrangement links TRBV4-3 to TRBJ2-2; maybe TRBD2 (6 bases). Germline CDR1 reads LGHNA; CDR2 reads YSLEER. The CDR3 contains 15 residues. The ends were cut back, 1 base at V and 4 bases at J, with 10 bases in the middle. DNA for the CDR3: TGCGCCAGCAGCCAAGGACCAGCGGGCACCGGGGAGCTGTTTTTT. Its translation is CASSQGPAGTGELFF.

The CDR3 DNA is TGCGCCAGCAGCTTGAGCGGATACTACGAGCAGTACTTC. It encodes CASSLSGYYEQYF. This chain links TRBV5-1 with TRBJ2-7; D is possibly TRBD2 (5 bases). The CDR3 loop spans 13 amino acids. V dropped 1 base and J dropped 3 bases, with 8 bases sitting between them. CDR1 and CDR2 from the germline V gene are SGHRS and YFSETQ.

This clone was seen a single time. V gene TRBV7-2 combines with J gene TRBJ1-4; 9 bases match TRBD1. The CDR3 length is 15 residues. Germline V gives CDR1 SGHTA, CDR2 FQGNSA. V was pared by 5 bases and J by 8 bases, with 9 bases of the junction left unmatched. The CDR3 DNA follows: TGTGCCAGCAGCCCATCCGGGACAGGGTTCGAAAAACTGTTTTTT. Translated: CASSPSGTGFEKLFF.

The rearrangement links TRBV6-5 to TRBJ1-2; D is unresolved. V was shortened by 2 bases and J by 4 bases, with 11 bases between the two germline ends. Germline V gene lookup returns CDR1 MNHEY and CDR2 SVGAGI. The CDR3 has 14 amino acids. The CDR3 DNA sequence: TGTGCCAGCAGTTACGTCCGGGTCGGCTATGGCTACACCTTC. Protein sequence: CASSYVRVGYGYTF.

The V gene is TRBV6-2 or TRBV6-3, the J gene TRBJ1-2; D is uncertain. The germline V gene has CDR1 MNHEY and CDR2 SVGEGT. The length of the CDR3 is 15 residues. The V and J ends lost 2 bases and 0 bases respectively, with 10 bases between them. In nucleotides, the CDR3 is TGTGCCAGCAGTTACGACGGCCTAGCTAACTATGGCTACACCTTC. This encodes CASSYDGLANYGYTF.

The J gene is TRBJ1-2, the V gene TRBV9; 10 bases line up with TRBD1. This CDR3 contains 16 residues. Unmatched junction bases numbered 8, after V lost 3 bases and J lost 3 bases. CDR1 and CDR2 from the germline V gene are SGDLS and YYNGEE. Written as DNA, the CDR3 is TGTGCCAGCAGCGGGCTACCGGGGACAGGGGACTATGGCTACACCTTC. Protein sequence: CASSGLPGTGDYGYTF.

CDR3 sequence (DNA): TGCGCCAGCAGCTTGGGACTGGGGGCCAACTATGGCTACACCTTC. Protein: CASSLGLGANYGYTF. The rearrangement joins TRBV5-1 to TRBJ1-2, with D perhaps TRBD1 (6 bases). CDR1 SGHRS and CDR2 YFSETQ come from the germline V gene. This CDR3 is built from 15 residues. Between the trimmed V and J ends, which lost 0 bases and 2 bases, there was a span of 11 bases.

The chain employs TRBV7-9 and TRBJ2-5, with a tentative D call TRBD1 (6 bases). V lost 3 bases and J lost 3, with 11 bases in between. The CDR3 is 14 amino acids. Germline CDR1 is SEHNR and CDR2 is FQNEAQ (reference sequence). CDR3 protein: CASSFLGQKETQYF. As DNA, the CDR3 is TGTGCCAGCAGCTTTTTAGGACAGAAAGAGACCCAGTACTTC.

This clone was seen only a few times. V and J are TRBV5-8 and TRBJ2-7; D is undetermined. The germline CDR1 and CDR2 sequences are SGHTS and YDEGEE. The V end lost 1 base, the J end lost 2 bases, and 7 bases lay between the germline ends. The CDR3 has 13 residues. The CDR3 region has the DNA TGTGCCAGCAGCTTGACTACTGCCTACGAGCAGTACTTC. Protein: CASSLTTAYEQYF.